This T cell receptor (beta chain) is drawn from a study of vaccination effects on CD4 cells after COVID-19. Study results and caveats: Sampling in the study covered few convalescent patients and included no early post-infection timepoints. Late in the post-vaccination period, infection-induced and vaccine-induced clones underwent marked clonal contraction.

Some clones are missing from TCRdb's copy, which holds only in-frame ones; the method was immunoSEQ multiplex PCR. In the table there are some 68,000 clones, around three quarters of which are singletons. Trimming stripped 2 bases from V and 4 bases from J, with 13 bases between. Germline lookup yields CDR1 SGHDN and CDR2 FVKESK. CDR3 length equals 15 residues. With regard to this clone: As yet, its antigen is unknown.

Peptide-pool stimulation followed by sequencing identified expanded antigen-specific CD4+ clonotypes in the ViraFEST assay. The authors isolated CD4+ T cells after around 11 days of culture. Neither prior SARS-CoV-2 infection nor positive nucleocapsid antibodies were present in the vaccine recipients. Source: CD4+ T cells from PBMCs cultured with HCoV-OC43 spike peptides, taken before COVID-19 vaccination. Subset meaning: HCoV-OC43 spike overlapping peptide pool stimulation. The origin of this receptor is a human donor who received a COVID-19 vaccine. V and J are TRBV14 and TRBJ2-3; weak D call: TRBD1 (6 bases). The DNA for the CDR3 is TGTGCCAGCAGCCAAAACAGGGCCCAGGCAGATACGCAGTATTTT. Translated: CASSQNRAQADTQYF.